The entry below gives a single T cell receptor (beta chain) sequence along with its context. This entry belongs to a study of blood T cell repertoires in COVID-19. Trimming stripped 8 bases from V and 1 base from J, with 8 bases between. CDR1 is WSHSY and CDR2 is SAAADI in the germline V gene. CDR3 length: 12 amino acids. The repertoire was sequenced with immunoSEQ multiplex PCR; TCRdb's copy has only in-frame clones and lacks some. The profile shows approximately 270,000 clones, 91% of them singletons. The material sequenced was PBMCs or T cells enriched from blood (not recorded which). The TCR originated in a human donor in a cohort exposed to, infected with or recovered from COVID-19 (not recorded which). The donor label of this sample is uncertain. J is TRBJ1-1 and V is TRBV10-2, with a weak D call TRBD1 (6 bases). The CDR3 sequence: CASGQTNTEAFF. The CDR3 nucleotides read TGCGCCAGCGGACAGACGAACACTGAAGCTTTCTTT.